This TCR beta chain was found in a study of T cell responses to AZD1222 COVID-19 vaccine. For the study at large: Samples with a second dose at about 4 or about 12 weeks were pooled together.

This CDR3 has 16 residues. Germline loops: CDR1 MDHEN, CDR2 SYDVKM. V was cut by 6 bases and J by 6 bases, with 21 bases left in between. For this clone: Antigen specificity is unknown.

Assay: immunoSEQ multiplex PCR; the TCRdb copy retains only in-frame clones and omits some. The sample carries about 150,000 clones, approximately 88% recorded once. The study, taken as a whole, reports: Most donors were white British and more were female, and clonal diversity was possibly underestimated. Repertoires were sampled only after the peak T cell response.

This sequence was found in an adult in good health. The gene calls are TRBV28 and TRBJ2-4, with a weak D call TRBD2 (7 bases). Sequenced here: peripheral blood, sampled on day 0 of AZD1222 vaccination. The chain's CDR3 is CASSFGRRGGGNIQYF. The CDR3, as DNA: TGTGCCAGCAGCTTCGGGCGAAGGGGGGGCGGAAACATTCAGTACTTC.